One and the same sample provided the 14 T cell receptor beta chains below, sequenced in a study of neurological immune-mediated disorders. TCRdb re-called the 5' RACE reads with MiXCR, one entry per CDR3 protein. The top ten hold around 10% of the sample, which has roughly 45,000 distinct CDR3 sequences, 13% seen once. Time point indicated: longitudinal time-point 3. Material: PBMCs. These receptors were taken from a man aged 25 to 40 in good health.

With regard to this clonotype: A read error may be the cause here, since a much bigger clone is one base away. This chain connects TRBV20-1 to TRBJ1-5, with TRBD1 matching 7 bases. V gave up 7 bases and J gave up 8 bases; unmatched junction bases: 11. This CDR3 region has 13 residues. Germline CDR1 is DFQATT and CDR2 is SNEGSKA (reference sequence). The chain's CDR3 is CSGTGEINKPQHF. Written as DNA, the CDR3 is TGCAGTGGGACAGGAGAAATTAATAAGCCCCAGCATTTT.

The J gene is TRBJ1-3, the V gene TRBV5-5; no definite D call. The CDR3 is 14 amino acids. Trimming removed 1 base at V and 3 bases at J, with 8 bases between. Germline values: CDR1 SGHKS, CDR2 YYEKEE (reference sequence). In nucleotides, the CDR3 is TGTGCCAGCAGCTTGCCCGGAGGTGGAAACACCATATATTTT. Translating gives CASSLPGGGNTIYF.

This clonotype was seen ten or more times. V usage is TRBV7-3 and J usage is TRBJ1-5; D gene uncertain. The CDR3 is 13 amino acids. Trimming took 5 bases from V and 5 from J, leaving 10 bases between them. Germline-derived CDR1 and CDR2 are SGHTA and FQGTGA. CDR3 in DNA: TGTGCCAGCAGCGCTAATGGGGATCAGCCCCAGCATTTT. Its protein is CASSANGDQPQHF.

This sequence joins TRBV5-1 and TRBJ2-2; D is ambiguous. There are 15 residues in the CDR3. Germline V gene sequence: CDR1 SGHRS, CDR2 YFSETQ. V dropped 0 bases and J dropped 3 bases, with 9 bases sitting between them. This CDR3 reads CASSLEQWHTGELFF. CDR3 coding DNA: TGCGCCAGCAGCTTGGAACAGTGGCACACCGGGGAGCTGTTTTTT.

The table lists this clonotype with many counts. The gene calls are TRBV11-2 and TRBJ1-5; no firm D call. In germline, CDR1 is SGHAT, CDR2 FQNNGV. The CDR3 length is 15 residues. V was pared by 5 bases and J by 3 bases, with 14 bases between. CDR3 DNA sequence: TGTGCCAGCAGCACTAGCAACGGGGTCAATCAGCCCCAGCATTTT. It specifies CASSTSNGVNQPQHF.

This clonotype came up many times. The rearrangement joins TRBV14 to TRBJ2-7; possibly TRBD2 for D (6 bases). Germline V CDR1 and CDR2: SGHDN, FVKESK. Trimming stripped 0 bases from V and 1 base from J, with 13 bases between. The CDR3 is made up of 16 amino acids. CDR3 DNA sequence: TGTGCCAGCAGCCAAGACCTTAGGGCGGGATCCTACGAGCAGTACTTC. Amino acid sequence: CASSQDLRAGSYEQYF. The whole variable domain, filled in from reference TRBV14 and TRBJ2-7, reads EAGVTQFPSHSVIEKGQTVTLRCDPISGHDNLYWYRRVMGKEIKFLLHFVKESKQDESGMPNNRFLAERTGGTYSTLKVQPAELEDSGVYFCASSQDLRAGSYEQYFGPGTRLTVT.

This clonotype was seen many times. This chain links TRBV28 with TRBJ1-2; no clear D. The CDR3 runs to 15 residues. Between the trimmed V and J ends, which lost 8 bases and 0 bases, there was a span of 16 bases. The V gene's germline CDR1 is MDHEN and CDR2 SYDVKM. The CDR3 loop is CASSPGEVANYGYTF. CDR3 nucleotide sequence: TGTGCCAGCTCCCCTGGGGAGGTGGCTAACTATGGCTACACCTTC.

This clonotype was seen many times. The rearrangement joins TRBV6-5 to TRBJ2-7; 12 nucleotides align to TRBD1. The CDR3 length is 17 residues. The V gene end was trimmed by 0 bases and the J gene end by 2 bases; junction bases not matched to a gene: 5. The germline CDR1 and CDR2 sequences are MNHEY and SVGAGI. Here the CDR3 reads CASSYSMRDRGPYEQYF. The CDR3 DNA sequence: TGTGCCAGCAGTTACTCGATGCGGGACAGGGGGCCCTACGAGCAGTACTTC.

This clonotype has at least ten counts. This sequence joins TRBV29-1 and TRBJ2-7; 8 bases fit TRBD2. Trimming cost V 4 bases and J 7 bases; bases outside gene matches: 9. From germline, CDR1 is SQVTM and CDR2 ANQGSEA. This CDR3 spans 13 amino acids. The CDR3 loop is CSVAAGVHGEQYF. The CDR3 DNA reads as TGCAGCGTTGCAGCGGGAGTCCACGGAGAGCAGTACTTC.

The table lists this clonotype with many counts. The chain joins TRBV20-1 to TRBJ1-2; D is perhaps TRBD1 (5 bases). The CDR3 sequence is 14 residues long. Germline loops: CDR1 DFQATT, CDR2 SNEGSKA (reference sequence). Trimming removed 4 bases at V and 8 bases at J, with 20 bases between. CDR3 nucleotides: TGCAGTGCTAAAGACTCCAGGGAGCAAAGAGGCTACACCTTC. This translates into CSAKDSREQRGYTF.

There are many counts of this clonotype. CDR3 in DNA: TGCAGTGCTAGAGGACTAGCGGGATATACCGGGGAGCTGTTTTTT. This encodes CSARGLAGYTGELFF. This chain joins TRBV20-1 and TRBJ2-2; TRBD2 agrees at 11 bases. The CDR3 runs 15 residues. The trim removed 1 base at V and 5 bases at J, leaving 3 bases unmatched. The germline V gene encodes CDR1 DFQATT and CDR2 SNEGSKA (reference sequence).

At least ten counts were recorded for this clonotype. The chain employs TRBV28 and TRBJ2-3, with 14 bases that match TRBD2. Per germline, CDR1 MDHEN and CDR2 SYDVKM. The J segment lost 11 bases and the V segment lost 6 bases, leaving 16 bases of the junction unmatched. The CDR3 spans 17 residues. DNA for the CDR3: TGTGCCAGCAGCCCCCCGGGACTAGCGGGAGCCTTCGAAAAGCAGTATTTT. Protein product: CASSPPGLAGAFEKQYF.

A remark on this clonotype: This may stem from a read error, because a much larger clone lies one nucleotide away. This chain joins TRBV11-2 and TRBJ2-1, with 8 bases aligning to TRBD1. CDR3 length: 15 residues. Germline lookup yields CDR1 SGHAT and CDR2 FQNNGV. The V gene end was trimmed by 5 bases and the J gene end by 8 bases; junction bases not matched to a gene: 11. CDR3 nucleotide sequence: TGTGCCAGCAGCCCGGGCCGGACAGGGTGTGATGAGCAGTTCTTC. Translation gives CASSPGRTGCDEQFF.

In this sample, this clonotype turned up many times. The chain links TRBV5-1 to TRBJ2-1; 16 nucleotides match TRBD2. This CDR3 comprises 18 residues. V lost 0 bases and J lost 5; bases outside the gene matches: 5. CDR1 is SGHRS, CDR2 YFSETQ, per germline. CDR3 DNA: TGCGCCAGCAGCTTGGGAGGGACTAGCGGGAGGGAGAACAATGAGCAGTTCTTC. Its translation is CASSLGGTSGRENNEQFF.